The rows below give T cell receptor beta chains drawn from one sample of a study of blood T cell repertoires in COVID-19. TCRdb's table, derived via immunoSEQ multiplex PCR, lists solely in-frame clones and lacks some. The table has about 200,000 clones, roughly 88% seen once; the top ten hold around 6%. Sequencing used PBMCs or T cells enriched from blood (not recorded which). These receptors were collected from a man aged 35-49 years with acute COVID-19. CDR3s include the opening cysteine and the closing phenylalanine or tryptophan. The D gene is left open where the match is weak. Size is stated for part of the rows, as once, few or many counts, or as a class when the clone is expanded.

V gene	D gene	J gene	clone size	CDR3 protein	CDR3 DNA
TRBV2	TRBD1	TRBJ2-5	.	CASKIPAGGDETQYF	TGTGCCAGCAAGATCCCGGCAGGGGGCGATGAGACCCAGTACTTC
TRBV30	.	TRBJ2-5	.	CAWSKGRETQYF	TGTGCCTGGAGCAAGGGGCGGGAGACCCAGTACTTC
TRBV5-6	.	TRBJ2-1	.	CASSINNEQFF	TGTGCCAGCAGCATAAACAATGAGCAGTTCTTC
TRBV6-5	.	TRBJ1-5	.	CASSYPGASNQPQHF	TGTGCCAGCAGTTATCCAGGGGCCAGCAATCAGCCCCAGCATTTT
TRBV3-1/TRBV3-2	.	TRBJ1-1	.	CASSLLLSTEAFF	TGTGCCAGCAGCCTACTACTATCCACTGAAGCTTTCTTT
TRBV6-5	.	TRBJ1-4	.	CASKRQNNEKLFF	TGTGCCAGCAAGCGCCAGAATAATGAAAAACTGTTTTTT
TRBV9	.	TRBJ2-7	.	CASSARDTTYEQYF	TGTGCCAGCAGCGCCCGGGACACTACCTACGAGCAGTACTTC
TRBV6-5	.	TRBJ2-7	.	CASSETQAYEQYF	TGTGCCAGCAGCGAGACTCAAGCCTACGAGCAGTACTTC
TRBV2	.	TRBJ2-1	.	CASSVETNEQFF	TGTGCCAGCAGTGTTGAGACTAATGAGCAGTTCTTC
TRBV28	.	TRBJ2-5	.	CASKRRETQYF	TGTGCCAGCAAACGGCGGGAGACCCAGTACTTC
TRBV5-1	.	TRBJ2-3	.	CASGSGTDTQYF	TGCGCCAGCGGGTCAGGGACAGATACGCAGTATTTT
TRBV7-9	.	TRBJ1-1	.	CASSLGTANTEAFF	TGTGCCAGCAGCTTAGGGACAGCGAACACTGAAGCTTTCTTT
TRBV7-2	TRBD1	TRBJ1-6	.	CASSSRQGSSPLHF	TGTGCCAGCAGCTCCCGACAGGGTTCCTCACCCCTCCACTTT
TRBV2	.	TRBJ2-7	.	CASSDPAGRDPYEQYF	TGTGCCAGCAGTGACCCCGCTGGCAGGGATCCGTACGAGCAGTACTTC
TRBV6-1	.	TRBJ2-1	.	CASSESVYEQFF	TGTGCCAGCAGTGAAAGCGTGTACGAGCAGTTCTTC
TRBV19	.	TRBJ1-2	once	CASRRQNYGYTF	TGTGCCAGTAGAAGACAGAACTATGGCTACACCTTC
TRBV27	.	TRBJ1-6	.	CASMRTVNSPLHF	TGTGCCAGCATGCGGACAGTTAATTCACCCCTCCACTTT
TRBV19	.	TRBJ1-5	.	CASSLGGPQHF	TGTGCCAGTAGTCTAGGAGGGCCCCAGCATTTT
TRBV5-6	.	TRBJ1-4	.	CASSLIQGREKLFF	TGTGCCAGCAGCTTAATACAGGGACGGGAAAAACTGTTTTTT
TRBV4-3	TRBD1	TRBJ2-7	.	CASSRLQGQGTDEQYF	TGCGCCAGCAGTCGTTTGCAGGGACAGGGGACAGACGAGCAGTACTTC
TRBV5-6	.	TRBJ2-5	.	CASSLLQVMGTQYF	TGTGCCAGCAGCTTGTTGCAGGTGATGGGGACCCAGTACTTC
TRBV5-4	TRBD2	TRBJ2-2	.	CASSSTSGSYRELFF	TGTGCCAGCAGCTCAACTAGCGGGTCATACCGGGAGCTGTTTTTT
TRBV6-5	.	TRBJ1-3	.	CASSSNRPSGNTIYF	TGTGCCAGCAGTTCCAACAGGCCTTCTGGAAACACCATATATTTT
TRBV24-1	.	TRBJ1-5	.	CATSDSGTNYQPQHF	TGTGCCACCAGTGATTCCGGGACAAATTATCAGCCCCAGCATTTT
TRBV25-1	.	TRBJ1-6	.	CASSRDINSPLHF	TGTGCCAGCAGTAGGGACATTAACTCACCCCTCCACTTT
TRBV19	.	TRBJ1-2	.	CASSIPELYGYTF	TGTGCCAGTAGCATCCCGGAGCTCTATGGCTACACCTTC
TRBV2	TRBD2	TRBJ2-1	.	CASAIGGSEPPSFF	TGTGCCAGCGCTATCGGGGGGAGCGAACCACCCTCGTTCTTC
TRBV6-5	.	TRBJ2-5	.	CASRRLRGYQETQYF	TGTGCCAGCAGGAGACTACGCGGTTATCAAGAGACCCAGTACTTC
TRBV13	.	TRBJ2-2	.	CASSPIRRDSNTGELFF	TGTGCCAGCAGCCCCATCCGGCGGGACTCAAACACCGGGGAGCTGTTTTTT
TRBV6-6	TRBD1	TRBJ2-7	.	CASTYVDRVEQYF	TGTGCCAGCACTTACGTCGACAGGGTCGAGCAGTACTTC
TRBV30	.	TRBJ2-5	.	CAWRPPPLKETQYF	TGTGCCTGGAGACCTCCGCCTCTAAAAGAGACCCAGTACTTC
TRBV19	.	TRBJ2-7	.	CASSIGGYEQYF	TGTGCCAGTAGTATCGGGGGTTACGAGCAGTACTTC
TRBV19	TRBD2	TRBJ2-1	.	CASRPILASSYNEQFF	TGTGCCAGTAGACCCATACTAGCGAGCTCCTACAATGAGCAGTTCTTC
TRBV28	.	TRBJ1-2	.	CATMGGGRPNYGYTF	TGTGCCACCATGGGGGGAGGCAGACCTAACTATGGCTACACCTTC
TRBV7-2	.	TRBJ1-1	.	CASSLARNTEAFF	TGTGCCAGCAGCTTAGCGCGGAACACTGAAGCTTTCTTT
TRBV29-1	TRBD1	TRBJ1-1	.	CSVEEDRDEAFF	TGCAGCGTTGAAGAGGACAGGGATGAAGCTTTCTTT
TRBV19	.	TRBJ1-3	.	CASSIRDSGNTIYF	TGTGCCAGTAGTATACGGGACTCTGGAAACACCATATATTTT
TRBV6-5	TRBD1	TRBJ2-5	.	CASTLNTGGETQYF	TGTGCCAGCACCTTGAACACAGGGGGAGAGACCCAGTACTTC
TRBV2	TRBD1	TRBJ2-7	few	CASSRQGASSYEQYF	TGTGCCAGCAGTCGACAGGGGGCCTCCTCCTACGAGCAGTACTTC
TRBV7-2	.	TRBJ1-5	.	CASSLQGGGQPQHF	TGTGCCAGCAGCTTACAGGGAGGAGGTCAGCCCCAGCATTTT
TRBV10-3	.	TRBJ1-2	.	CAISDPPSRPNYGYTF	TGTGCCATCAGTGACCCCCCCAGTCGCCCTAACTATGGCTACACCTTC
TRBV11-2	.	TRBJ1-2	.	CASSLRGNYGYTF	TGTGCCAGCAGCTTACGGGGAAACTATGGCTACACCTTC